This T cell receptor beta chain came from a study of regulatory T cells in long-lasting Graves disease. Noted time point: newly diagnosed GD, antithyroid drugs for less than 3 months. With RNA extracted from PBMCs as input, the TCR library was made. Trimming left V 1 base short and J 12 bases short, with 12 bases between. This CDR3 is built from 13 residues. Germline-derived CDR1 and CDR2 are SGHDN and FVKESK. Arm-PCR with iRepertoire HTBI primers amplified the CDR3 regions for these TCR beta libraries. TCRdb analysed the multiplex PCR reads with MiXCR anew, one entry per CDR3 protein. The sample records approximately 400,000 distinct CDR3 sequences, 14% to 15% being singletons. The sample was also linked to a second study, of T cells in Graves' hyperthyroidism and ophthalmopathy.

The TCR originated in a woman in her 30s with Graves disease. This sequence joins TRBV14 and TRBJ1-4, with D tentatively TRBD1 (6 bases). This specimen was peripheral blood mononuclear cells (PBMCs), taken at new diagnosis, from a patient treated with antithyroid drugs. The CDR3 loop reads CASSQARGGQLFF. CDR3 DNA: TGTGCCAGCAGCCAAGCGAGGGGGGGCCAACTGTTTTTT.